This paragraph covers one TCR beta chain sequence. TCR alpha and beta CDR3 regions were amplified from RNA using iRepertoire nested multiplex PCR. Via MiXCR, TCRdb re-called the multiplex PCR reads, giving one row per CDR3 protein. The table records more than 95,000 distinct CDR3 sequences, 29% of them present only once. These data are taken from a study of glioma-infiltrating T cells. The CDR3 is 13 amino acids. Trimming left V 4 bases short and J 5 bases short, with 11 bases between. The germline V gene encodes CDR1 LNHDA and CDR2 SQIVND (reference sequence). This clonotype originated in a human donor with low-grade glioma or glioblastoma, undergoing nonglioma brain surgery, or in good health (not recorded which). The chain is built from TRBV19 and TRBJ1-1; D gene ambiguous. The sample consisted of glioma tissue, nonneoplastic brain tissue, or PBMCs (not recorded which). CDR3 DNA sequence: TGTGCCAGTAGTAAGTCGAGGTGGACTGAAGCTTTCTTT. This translates into CASSKSRWTEAFF. The whole variable domain, filled in from reference TRBV19 and TRBJ1-1, reads DGGITQSPKYLFRKEGQNVTLSCEQNLNHDAMYWYRQDPGQGLRLIYYSQIVNDFQKGDIAEGYSVSREKKESFPLTVTSAQKNPTAFYLCASSKSRWTEAFFGQGTRLTVV.